The present T cell receptor beta chain was sequenced within a study of vaccination and CD4 T cells after COVID-19. Study summary: Stimulation used overlapping spike peptides from SARS-CoV-2, HCoV-NL63, HCoV-OC43 and HCoV-229E.

With the Oncomine TCR Beta short-read assay, DNA from cultured CD4+ T cells was sequenced. The genomic DNA was obtained from cultured CD4+ T cells by extraction with the QIAamp micro DNA kit. MiXCR, applied by TCRdb to the PCR reads, yields one record per CDR3 protein. Of about 20,000 distinct CDR3 sequences in the sample, roughly 60% were seen once. CDR3 length equals 12 residues. On this clonotype itself: The target antigen is unknown.

Treatment in this sample: approximately 9-day PBMC culture with coronavirus spike peptide pools or control peptides (ViraFEST assay). Per well, more than 1.5 million PBMCs were cultured in the presence of around 9.4 IU/ml IL-2 and approximately 9.5 ug/ml peptide pools. This chain connects TRBV21-1 to TRBJ1-5; TRBD1 is taken as the D call from the table, unchecked against the DNA. TRBV21-1 counts as a pseudogene. This receptor was taken from a human donor who had recovered from COVID-19. Sample: CD4+ T cells from blood, cultured in vitro, taken before SARS-CoV-2 vaccination. The CDR3 DNA reads TGTGCCAGCAGCAAACAGGGACAGCCCCAGCATTTT. Translated: CASSKQGQPQHF.